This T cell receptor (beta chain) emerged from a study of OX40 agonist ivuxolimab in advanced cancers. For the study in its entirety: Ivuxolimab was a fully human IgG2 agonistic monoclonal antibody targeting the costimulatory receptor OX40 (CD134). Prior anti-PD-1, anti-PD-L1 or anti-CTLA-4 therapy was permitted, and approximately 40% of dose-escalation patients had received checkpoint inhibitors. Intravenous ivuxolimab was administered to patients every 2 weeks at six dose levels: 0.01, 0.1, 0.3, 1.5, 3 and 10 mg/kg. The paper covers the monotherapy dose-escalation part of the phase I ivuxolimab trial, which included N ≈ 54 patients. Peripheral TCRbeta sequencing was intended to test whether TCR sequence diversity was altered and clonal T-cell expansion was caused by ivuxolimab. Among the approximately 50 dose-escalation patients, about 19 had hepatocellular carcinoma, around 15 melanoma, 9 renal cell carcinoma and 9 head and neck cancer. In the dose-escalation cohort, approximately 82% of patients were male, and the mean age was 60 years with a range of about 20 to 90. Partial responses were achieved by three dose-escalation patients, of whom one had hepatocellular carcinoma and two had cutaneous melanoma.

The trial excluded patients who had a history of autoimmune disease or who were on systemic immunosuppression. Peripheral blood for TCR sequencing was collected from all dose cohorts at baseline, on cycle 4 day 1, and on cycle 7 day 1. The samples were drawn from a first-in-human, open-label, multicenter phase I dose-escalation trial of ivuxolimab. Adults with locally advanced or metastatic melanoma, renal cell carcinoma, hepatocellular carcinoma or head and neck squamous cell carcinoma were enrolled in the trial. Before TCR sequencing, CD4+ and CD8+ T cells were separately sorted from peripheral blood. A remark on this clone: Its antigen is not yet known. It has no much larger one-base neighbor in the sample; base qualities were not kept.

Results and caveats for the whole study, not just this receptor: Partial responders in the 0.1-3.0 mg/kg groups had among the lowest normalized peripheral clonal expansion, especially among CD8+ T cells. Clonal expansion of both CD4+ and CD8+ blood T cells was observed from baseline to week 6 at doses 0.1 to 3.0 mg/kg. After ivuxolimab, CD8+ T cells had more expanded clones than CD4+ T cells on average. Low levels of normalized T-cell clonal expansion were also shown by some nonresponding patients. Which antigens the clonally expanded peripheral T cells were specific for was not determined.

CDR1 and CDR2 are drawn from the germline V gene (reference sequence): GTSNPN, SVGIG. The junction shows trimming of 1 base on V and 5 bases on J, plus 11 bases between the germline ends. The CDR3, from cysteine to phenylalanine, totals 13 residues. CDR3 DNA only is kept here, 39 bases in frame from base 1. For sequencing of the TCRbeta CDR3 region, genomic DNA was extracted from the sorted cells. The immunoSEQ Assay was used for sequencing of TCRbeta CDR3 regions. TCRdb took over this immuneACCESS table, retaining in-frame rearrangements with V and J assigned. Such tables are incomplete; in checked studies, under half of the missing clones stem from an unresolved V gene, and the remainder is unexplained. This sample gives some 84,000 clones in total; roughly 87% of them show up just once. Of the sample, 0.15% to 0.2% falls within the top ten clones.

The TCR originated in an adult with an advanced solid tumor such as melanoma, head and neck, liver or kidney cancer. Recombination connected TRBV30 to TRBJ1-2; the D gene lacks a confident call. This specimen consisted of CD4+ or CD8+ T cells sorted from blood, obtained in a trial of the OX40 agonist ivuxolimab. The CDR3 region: CAWSEAGEYGYTF. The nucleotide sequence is TGTGCCTGGAGTGAGGCAGGTGAATATGGCTACACCTTC.